The next 13 T cell receptor beta chains were all read from a single sample in a study of blood T cell repertoires in COVID-19. Method: immunoSEQ multiplex PCR; TCRdb's copy keeps in-frame clones and lacks some. The sample lists around 190,000 clones, roughly 88% occurring once. The specimen sequenced was peripheral blood. All receptors derive from a man in his forties or fifties with COVID-19, enrolled during active disease.

This sequence joins TRBV21-1 and TRBJ2-1; the table gives TRBD1 as D, unverified against the DNA. TRBV21-1 is a documented pseudogene. This CDR3 is built from 10 residues. CDR3 DNA sequence: TGTGCCAGCATAGGGGCGAAGCAGTTCTTC. Its protein is CASIGAKQFF.

This chain connects TRBV2 to TRBJ2-1; the D gene is possibly TRBD2 (6 bases). V was trimmed by 3 bases and J by 4 bases, leaving 10 bases between them. Germline assignment: CDR1 SNHLY and CDR2 FYNNEI. This CDR3 spans 14 amino acids. CDR3 sequence reads: CASSDGGLYNEQFF. In DNA form, the CDR3 reads TGTGCCAGCAGTGACGGGGGACTGTACAATGAGCAGTTCTTC.

This chain joins TRBV20-1 and TRBJ2-1; 7 bases align to TRBD1. The CDR3 contains 11 residues. The germline V gene encodes CDR1 DFQATT and CDR2 SNEGSKA (reference sequence). The ends lost 4 bases at V and 6 bases at J; junction bases unmatched: 0. CDR3 amino acids: CSATGGNEQFF. The CDR3 DNA follows: TGCAGTGCTACAGGGGGCAATGAGCAGTTCTTC.

V is TRBV5-1 and J is TRBJ2-7; TRBD2 matches 8 bases. This CDR3 is 13 amino acids long. CDR1 is SGHRS, CDR2 YFSETQ, per germline. Trimming at V came to 3 bases and at J to 2 bases, leaving 1 base not matched to a gene. CDR3 coding DNA: TGCGCCAGCAGCTCGGGAGGGCCCTACGAGCAGTACTTC. It codes for CASSSGGPYEQYF.

The chain has TRBV6-5 and TRBJ2-2, with unresolved D. Germline assignment: CDR1 MNHEY and CDR2 SVGAGI. V was trimmed by 6 bases and J by 5 bases, leaving 13 bases between them. This CDR3 is built from 14 residues. Here the CDR3 reads CASRPWQWTGELFF. The CDR3 coding sequence is TGTGCCAGCAGGCCCTGGCAATGGACCGGGGAGCTGTTTTTT.

The J gene is TRBJ1-1, the V gene TRBV4-1; D gene uncertain. This CDR3 is 14 amino acids long. The V end lost 1 base, the J end lost 1 base, and 7 bases lay between the germline ends. Germline V CDR1 and CDR2: MGHRA, YSYEKL. The CDR3 loop is CASSQGNRNTEAFF. The CDR3 coding sequence is TGCGCCAGCAGCCAAGGAAACAGGAACACTGAAGCTTTCTTT.

The rearrangement uses TRBV5-5 and TRBJ2-7, with D tentatively TRBD1 (5 bases). This CDR3 region has 14 residues. CDR1 is SGHKS and CDR2 is YYEKEE in the germline V gene (reference sequence). V shed 2 bases and J shed 0 bases, with 9 bases lying between them. CDR3 DNA: TGTGCCAGCAGCTTTCAGGACACCTCCTACGAGCAGTACTTC. This translates into CASSFQDTSYEQYF.

This clone was observed a few times. V usage is TRBV3-1 (or the pseudogene TRBV3-2) and J usage is TRBJ1-1; D is unresolved. The length of the CDR3 is 14 residues. The germline V gene encodes CDR1 LGHDT and CDR2 YNNKEL (reference sequence). Trimming cost V 3 bases and J 1 base, with 9 bases left between them. CDR3 in amino acids: CASSQWRRNTEAFF. In nucleotides, the CDR3 is TGTGCCAGCAGCCAGTGGCGGAGGAACACTGAAGCTTTCTTT.

The J gene is TRBJ2-5, the V gene TRBV5-1, with D possibly being TRBD2 (5 bases). V was clipped by 0 bases and J by 5 bases, with 14 bases between them. Germline loops: CDR1 SGHRS, CDR2 YFSETQ. The CDR3 runs to 15 residues. This CDR3 is CASSLGQRTAETQYF. CDR3 in DNA: TGCGCCAGCAGCTTGGGGCAGCGGACTGCCGAGACCCAGTACTTC.

This chain links TRBV29-1 with TRBJ1-1; D call uncertain. Trimming took 5 bases from V and 4 from J, leaving 17 bases between them. CDR3 length equals 14 residues. The V gene's germline CDR1 is SQVTM and CDR2 ANQGSEA. CDR3 bases: TGCAGCGTTAGTAGCGCCGGAGCGGGCACTGAAGCTTTCTTT. As protein: CSVSSAGAGTEAFF.

V gene TRBV11-2 combines with J gene TRBJ2-2; no reliable D call. Germline CDR1 SGHAT, CDR2 FQNNGV. The length of the CDR3 is 14 residues. The ends were cut back, 1 base at V and 6 bases at J, with 9 bases in the middle. The chain's CDR3 is CASSLGSGSGELFF. In DNA, the CDR3 is TGTGCCAGCAGCTTAGGATCCGGGTCCGGGGAGCTGTTTTTT.

The chain joins TRBV5-6 to TRBJ1-4; 9 bases match TRBD1. Losses at the gene ends were 2 bases for V and 7 bases for J; bases not matched to a gene: 6. Germline CDR1 SGHDT, CDR2 YYEEEE. This CDR3 is 15 amino acids long. CDR3 protein: CASSFPGTGIEKLFF. In DNA, the CDR3 is TGTGCCAGCAGCTTTCCGGGGACAGGGATTGAAAAACTGTTTTTT.

The gene calls are TRBV24-1 and TRBJ1-2; 8 bases match TRBD1. Germline assignment: CDR1 KGHDR and CDR2 SFDVKD. V shed 3 bases, J shed 3 bases, and the junction held 5 bases outside the gene matches. The CDR3 has 15 residues. The CDR3 protein is CATSDDRGLHYGYTF. CDR3 DNA sequence: TGTGCCACCAGTGATGACAGGGGTCTCCACTATGGCTACACCTTC.